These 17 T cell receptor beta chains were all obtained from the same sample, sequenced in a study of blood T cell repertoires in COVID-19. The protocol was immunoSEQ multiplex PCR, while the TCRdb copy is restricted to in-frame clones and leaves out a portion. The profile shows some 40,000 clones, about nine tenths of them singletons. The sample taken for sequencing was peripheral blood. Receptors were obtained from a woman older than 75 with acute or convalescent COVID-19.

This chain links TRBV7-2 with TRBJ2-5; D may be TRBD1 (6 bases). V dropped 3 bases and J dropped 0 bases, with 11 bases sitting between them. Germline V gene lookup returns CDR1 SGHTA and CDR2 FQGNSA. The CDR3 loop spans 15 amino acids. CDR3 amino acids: CASSFQQGNQETQYF. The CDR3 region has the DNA TGTGCCAGCAGCTTTCAACAGGGCAACCAAGAGACCCAGTACTTC.

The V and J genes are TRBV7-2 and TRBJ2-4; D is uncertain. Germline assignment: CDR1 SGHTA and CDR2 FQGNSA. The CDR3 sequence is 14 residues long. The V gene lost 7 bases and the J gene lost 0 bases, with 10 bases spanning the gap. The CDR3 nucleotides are TGTGCCAGCATGGGCACCCTAGCCAAAAACATTCAGTACTTC. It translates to CASMGTLAKNIQYF.

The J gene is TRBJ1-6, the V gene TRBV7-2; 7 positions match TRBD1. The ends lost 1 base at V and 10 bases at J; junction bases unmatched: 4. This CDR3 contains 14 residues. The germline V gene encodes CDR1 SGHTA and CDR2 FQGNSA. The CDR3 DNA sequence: TGTGCCAGCAGCTTAGTACAGGGGCACTCACCCCTCCACTTT. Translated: CASSLVQGHSPLHF.

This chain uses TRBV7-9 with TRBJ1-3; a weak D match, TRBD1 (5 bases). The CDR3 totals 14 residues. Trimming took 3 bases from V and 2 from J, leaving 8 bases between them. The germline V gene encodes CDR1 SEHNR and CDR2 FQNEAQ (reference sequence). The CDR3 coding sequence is TGTGCCAGCAGCTTGGGACTGACTGGAAACACCATATATTTT. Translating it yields CASSLGLTGNTIYF.

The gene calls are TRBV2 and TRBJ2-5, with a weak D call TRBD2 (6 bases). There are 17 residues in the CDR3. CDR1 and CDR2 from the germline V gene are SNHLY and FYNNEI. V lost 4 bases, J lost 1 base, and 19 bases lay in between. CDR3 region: CASSARRAGGFQETQYF. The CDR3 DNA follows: TGTGCCAGCAGTGCTCGGAGGGCGGGCGGATTCCAAGAGACCCAGTACTTC.

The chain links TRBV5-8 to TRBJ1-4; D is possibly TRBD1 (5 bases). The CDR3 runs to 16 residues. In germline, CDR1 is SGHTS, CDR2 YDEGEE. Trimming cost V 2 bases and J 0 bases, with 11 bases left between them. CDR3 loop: CASSFWGGTTNEKLFF. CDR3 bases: TGTGCCAGCAGCTTTTGGGGGGGGACAACTAATGAAAAACTGTTTTTT.

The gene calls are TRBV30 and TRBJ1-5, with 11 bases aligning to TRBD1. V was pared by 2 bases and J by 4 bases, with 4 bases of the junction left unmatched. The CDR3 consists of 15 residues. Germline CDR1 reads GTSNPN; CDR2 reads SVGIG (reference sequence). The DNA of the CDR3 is TGTGCCTGGAGTACGGGACAGGGGGAAAATCAGCCCCAGCATTTT. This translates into CAWSTGQGENQPQHF.

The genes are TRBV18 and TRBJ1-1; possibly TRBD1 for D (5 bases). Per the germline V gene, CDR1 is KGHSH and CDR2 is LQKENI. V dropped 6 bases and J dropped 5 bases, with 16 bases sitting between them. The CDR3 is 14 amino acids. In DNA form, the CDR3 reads TGTGCCAGCTCCCAAAGCAGGGAAGGGACTGAAGCTTTCTTT. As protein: CASSQSREGTEAFF.

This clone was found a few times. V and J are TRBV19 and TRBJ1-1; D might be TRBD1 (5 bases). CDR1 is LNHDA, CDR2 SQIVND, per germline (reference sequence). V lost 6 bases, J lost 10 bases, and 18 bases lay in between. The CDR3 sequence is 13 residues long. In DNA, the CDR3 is TGTGCCAGTAGACATCGGCGGGGGAACGGAGCTTTCTTT. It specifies CASRHRRGNGAFF.

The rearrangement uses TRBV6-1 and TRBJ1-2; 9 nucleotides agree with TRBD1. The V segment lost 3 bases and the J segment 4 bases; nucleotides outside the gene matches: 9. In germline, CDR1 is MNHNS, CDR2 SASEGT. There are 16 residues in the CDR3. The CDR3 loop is CASSEMTGGNFYGYTF. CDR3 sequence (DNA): TGTGCCAGCAGTGAGATGACAGGGGGGAATTTCTATGGCTACACCTTC.

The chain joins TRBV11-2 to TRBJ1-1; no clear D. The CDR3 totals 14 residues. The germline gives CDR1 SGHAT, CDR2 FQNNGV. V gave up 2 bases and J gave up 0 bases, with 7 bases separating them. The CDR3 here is CASSLSSLNTEAFF. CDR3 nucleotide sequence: TGTGCCAGCAGCTTATCTTCCCTGAACACTGAAGCTTTCTTT.

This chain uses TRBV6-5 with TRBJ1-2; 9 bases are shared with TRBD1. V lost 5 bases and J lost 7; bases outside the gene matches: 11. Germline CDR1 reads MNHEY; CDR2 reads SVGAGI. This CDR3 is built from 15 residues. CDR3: CASSPRTGALSGYTF. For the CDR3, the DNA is TGTGCCAGCAGTCCCCGGACAGGGGCGTTGAGTGGCTACACCTTC.

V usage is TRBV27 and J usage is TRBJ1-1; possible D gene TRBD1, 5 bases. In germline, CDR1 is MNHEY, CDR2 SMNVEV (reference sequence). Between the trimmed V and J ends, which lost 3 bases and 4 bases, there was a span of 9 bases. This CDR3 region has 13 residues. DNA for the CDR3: TGTGCCAGCAGTTTCGGGGGGGGCACTGAAGCTTTCTTT. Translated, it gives CASSFGGGTEAFF.

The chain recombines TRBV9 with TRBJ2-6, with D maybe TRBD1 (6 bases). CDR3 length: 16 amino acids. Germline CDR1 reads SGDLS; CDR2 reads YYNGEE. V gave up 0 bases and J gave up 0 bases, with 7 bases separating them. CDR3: CASSVGDNSGANVLTF. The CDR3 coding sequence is TGTGCCAGCAGCGTAGGGGACAACTCTGGGGCCAACGTCCTGACTTTC.

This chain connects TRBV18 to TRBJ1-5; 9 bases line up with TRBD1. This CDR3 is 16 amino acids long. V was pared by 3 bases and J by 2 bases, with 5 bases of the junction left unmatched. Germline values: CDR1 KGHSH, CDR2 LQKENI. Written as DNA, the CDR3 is TGTGCCAGCTCACCCGGGCGGACAGGGGGCAATCAGCCCCAGCATTTT. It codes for CASSPGRTGGNQPQHF. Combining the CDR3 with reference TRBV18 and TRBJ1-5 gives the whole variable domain NAGVMQNPRHLVRRRGQEARLRCSPMKGHSHVYWYRQLPEEGLKFMVYLQKENIIDESGMPKERFSAEFPKEGPSILRIQQVVRGDSAAYFCASSPGRTGGNQPQHFGDGTRLSIL.

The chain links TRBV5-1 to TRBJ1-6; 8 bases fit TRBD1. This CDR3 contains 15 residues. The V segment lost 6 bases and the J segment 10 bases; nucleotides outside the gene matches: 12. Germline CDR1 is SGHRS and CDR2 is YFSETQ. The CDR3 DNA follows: TGCGCCAGCACCTCCATCGGGACAGGTCAATCACCCCTCCACTTT. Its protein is CASTSIGTGQSPLHF.

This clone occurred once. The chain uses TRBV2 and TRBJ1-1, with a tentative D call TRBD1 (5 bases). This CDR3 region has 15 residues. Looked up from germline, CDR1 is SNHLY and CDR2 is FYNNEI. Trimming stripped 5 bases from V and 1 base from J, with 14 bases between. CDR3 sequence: CASSSHSGGNTEAFF. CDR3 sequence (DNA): TGTGCCAGCAGTTCCCACTCGGGGGGGAACACTGAAGCTTTCTTT.